Included here is one T cell receptor (beta chain) sequence, with context. No antigen is known for it. The sample originates from a study of T cell clones after liver transplantation. Study-wide context: Liver transplant recipients had immunosuppression withdrawal attempted within 2 years. Pre-transplant mixed lymphocyte reactions yielded third-party-reactive TCRbeta sequences as comparators for graft-donor-reactive sequences. The study, taken as a whole, reports: In most of the 8 subjects, circulating graft-donor-reactive CD4 TCRbeta sequences fell significantly after transplant.

Germline CDR1 is SGHAT and CDR2 is FQNNGV. CDR3 length: 15 residues. Deletions cut 2 bases from V and 1 base from J, with 12 bases between. CD3+CD4+ and CD3+CD8+ cells were FACS-sorted from thawed unstimulated PBMCs. Assay: immunoSEQ multiplex PCR; the TCRdb copy retains only in-frame clones and omits some. The sample contains 8,500 to 10,000 clones, roughly 79% of which appear only once. The TCR originated in a human donor who received a liver transplant. This chain links TRBV11-2 with TRBJ2-7; D remains unclear. Here the sequenced sample was CD8+ T cells from blood, taken before liver transplant. The CDR3 DNA follows: TGTGCCAGCAGCTTATCGGCAGACGAATCCTACGAGCAGTACTTC. Protein: CASSLSADESYEQYF.